This T cell receptor beta chain was identified in a study of blood T cell repertoires in COVID-19. Of note for this clone: This CDR3 is also generated by other DNA sequences in the sample.

With 5 bases clipped from V and 4 bases from J, the junction kept 5 bases outside the gene matches. This CDR3 comprises 15 residues. Germline V gene data show CDR1 as SGHRS and CDR2 as YFSETQ. Sequencing was performed with immunoSEQ multiplex PCR; in TCRdb, only in-frame clones are kept and a portion is missing. The sample has 150,000 to 200,000 clones; 80% to 85% are singletons. Specimen: peripheral blood. This receptor was taken from a woman between 65 and 79 years old with COVID-19, enrolled during active disease. The chain links TRBV5-1 to TRBJ2-1; 11 positions match TRBD2. Here the CDR3 reads CASSPGTSGYNEQFF. The CDR3 DNA sequence: TGCGCCAGCAGTCCCGGGACTAGCGGATACAATGAGCAGTTCTTC.